This entry lists 25 T cell receptor beta chains sequenced from one sample in a study of cytomegalovirus exposure and HLA in healthy donors. The PCR made use of 60 Vbeta and 13 Jbeta primers. Produced via immunoSEQ multiplex PCR; TCRdb's table is partial and in-frame only. The repertoire consists of about 150,000 clones, with over 60% occurring once and the leading ten covering 6.5%. Sequencing input: PBMCs. All receptors come from a woman aged 55-75 years in good health and CMV-seronegative.

This clone appeared once. This chain connects TRBV6-5 to TRBJ2-2; 8 nucleotides match TRBD2. The CDR3 length is 15 residues. The ends lost 5 bases at V and 4 bases at J; junction bases unmatched: 6. Germline V gene sequence: CDR1 MNHEY, CDR2 SVGAGI. DNA of the CDR3: TGTGCCAGCAGTACCGGGGGGGACGGCACCGGGGAGCTGTTTTTT. Its protein product is CASSTGGDGTGELFF.

As concerns this clone: A read error may account for a junction end that differs from germline. J is TRBJ2-1 and V is TRBV5-1; 13 positions agree with TRBD2. Germline-derived CDR1 and CDR2 are SGHRS and YFSETQ. This CDR3 contains 16 residues. CDR3 region: CASSPTSGRSYNEQLF. The CDR3 DNA is TGCGCCAGCAGCCCGACTAGCGGGAGGTCCTACAATGAGCAGCTCTTC.

The J gene is TRBJ2-3, the V gene TRBV5-4; TRBD2 matches at 10 bases. The CDR3 loop spans 18 amino acids. Germline CDR1 is SGHNT and CDR2 is YYREEE (reference sequence). Trimming at V came to 0 bases and at J to 2 bases, leaving 9 bases not matched to a gene. The CDR3 region is CASSLGGGLAGVTDTQYF. The CDR3 bases are TGTGCCAGCAGCTTGGGTGGGGGGCTAGCGGGGGTCACAGATACGCAGTATTTT.

The V gene is TRBV6-5, the J gene TRBJ1-5, with 7 bases that match TRBD1. Germline V gives CDR1 MNHEY, CDR2 SVGAGI. The J segment lost 4 bases and the V segment lost 0 bases, leaving 3 bases of the junction unmatched. The CDR3 is made up of 15 amino acids. The CDR3 loop is CASSYSQGMNQPQHF. DNA of the CDR3: TGTGCCAGCAGTTACTCACAGGGGATGAATCAGCCCCAGCATTTT.

About this clone: At one end, the junction sequence differs from germline, possibly due to a read error. The CDR3 sequence: CASSLAGHLNEQFF. CDR3 in DNA: TGTGCTAGCAGCTTAGCGGGACACCTGAATGAGCAGTTCTTC. The chain couples TRBV7-7 to TRBJ2-1, with 8 bases that match TRBD2. CDR3 length: 14 amino acids. Germline V gene sequence: CDR1 SSHAT, CDR2 FNYEAQ (reference sequence).

The rearrangement uses TRBV4-3 and TRBJ2-7, with 10 bases identical to TRBD2. V lost 2 bases, J lost 2 bases, and 3 bases stayed unmatched. Per the germline V gene, CDR1 is LGHNA and CDR2 is YSLEER. The CDR3 length is 15 residues. The CDR3 reads CASSQLAGVTYEQYF. CDR3 bases: TGCGCCAGCAGCCAACTAGCGGGGGTGACCTACGAGCAGTACTTC.

J is TRBJ2-5 and V is TRBV10-3; D uncertain. CDR3 length: 12 residues. The germline V gene encodes CDR1 ENHRY and CDR2 SYGVKD. The V gene lost 4 bases and the J gene lost 2 bases, with 5 bases spanning the gap. The CDR3 reads CAISGGQETQYF. In DNA, the CDR3 is TGTGCCATCAGTGGAGGACAAGAGACCCAGTACTTC.

The gene calls are TRBV14 and TRBJ2-5; no clear D. Germline V gene lookup returns CDR1 SGHDN and CDR2 FVKESK. Trimming shortened V by 0 bases and J by 2 bases, and 10 bases separated the two germline ends. This CDR3 has 15 residues. The CDR3 loop is CASSQDGTLQETQYF. The CDR3 region has the DNA TGTGCCAGCAGCCAAGATGGAACACTACAAGAGACCCAGTACTTC. Looking up the rest from reference TRBV14 and TRBJ2-5 gives the full variable domain: EAGVTQFPSHSVIEKGQTVTLRCDPISGHDNLYWYRRVMGKEIKFLLHFVKESKQDESGMPNNRFLAERTGGTYSTLKVQPAELEDSGVYFCASSQDGTLQETQYFGPGTRLLVL.

The gene calls are TRBV19 and TRBJ1-2, with D possibly TRBD1 on 6 matching bases. V was clipped by 4 bases and J by 3 bases, with 15 bases between them. The V gene's germline CDR1 is LNHDA and CDR2 SQIVND (reference sequence). This CDR3 contains 15 residues. The CDR3 region is CASSTQGWSHYGYTF. The CDR3 DNA sequence: TGTGCCAGTAGTACCCAGGGGTGGTCTCACTATGGCTACACCTTC.

The chain uses TRBV5-1 and TRBJ2-5, with 8 positions matching TRBD2. CDR3 length: 14 amino acids. J gave up 5 bases and V 7 bases, and 10 bases lay outside the gene matches. CDR1 is SGHRS, CDR2 YFSETQ, per germline. CDR3 loop: CASGPGTRSETQYF. The CDR3 bases are TGCGCCAGCGGCCCCGGGACTAGGTCGGAGACCCAGTACTTC. Full variable domain (missing parts from reference TRBV5-1 and TRBJ2-5): KAGVTQTPRYLIKTRGQQVTLSCSPISGHRSVSWYQQTPGQGLQFLFEYFSETQRNKGNFPGRFSGRQFSNSRSEMNVSTLELGDSALYLCASGPGTRSETQYFGPGTRLLVL.

The V gene is TRBV10-3, the J gene TRBJ2-3; D not certain. CDR1 and CDR2 (germline): ENHRY, SYGVKD. V lost 3 bases to trimming and J lost 3 bases, with 4 bases between them. CDR3 size: 12 residues. Written as DNA, the CDR3 is TGTGCCATCAGTGACAGTACAGATACGCAGTATTTT. Protein sequence: CAISDSTDTQYF.

This sequence joins TRBV7-2 and TRBJ2-3, with a weak D call TRBD2 (6 bases). Germline V gene lookup returns CDR1 SGHTA and CDR2 FQGNSA. V dropped 2 bases and J dropped 3 bases, with 9 bases sitting between them. This CDR3 comprises 14 residues. The CDR3 DNA follows: TGTGCCAGCAGCTTACGACTAGTTACAGATACGCAGTATTTT. Protein product: CASSLRLVTDTQYF.

The chain employs TRBV5-5 and TRBJ1-2; 7 bases are shared with TRBD1. V was clipped by 5 bases and J by 0 bases; unmatched bases: 4. The CDR3 is made up of 14 amino acids. Germline CDR1 SGHKS, CDR2 YYEKEE (reference sequence). CDR3 coding DNA: TGTGCCAGCAGGACAGGGCCTACTAACTATGGCTACACCTTC. As protein: CASRTGPTNYGYTF.

The V and J genes are TRBV28 and TRBJ2-2, with D perhaps matching TRBD1 (6 bases). In germline, CDR1 is MDHEN, CDR2 SYDVKM. The V gene lost 6 bases and the J gene lost 1 base, with 9 bases spanning the gap. This CDR3 has 14 residues. CDR3: CASSLRGNTGELFF. The DNA of the CDR3 is TGTGCCAGCAGCCTCAGGGGGAACACCGGGGAGCTGTTTTTT.

The chain joins TRBV5-8 to TRBJ1-2; weak D call: TRBD1 (6 bases). V was shortened by 2 bases and J by 6 bases, with 11 bases between the two germline ends. Germline V CDR1 and CDR2: SGHTS, YDEGEE. The CDR3 spans 13 residues. CDR3 DNA sequence: TGTGCCAGCAGCTTAATGGGGGCGGATGGCTACACCTTC. Amino acid sequence: CASSLMGADGYTF.

The chain employs TRBV7-2 and TRBJ2-1, with a weak D call TRBD1 (6 bases). Deletions cut 10 bases from V and 2 bases from J, with 9 bases between. This CDR3 is 12 amino acids long. Germline V gene data show CDR1 as SGHTA and CDR2 as FQGNSA. The CDR3 coding sequence is TGTGCCACCTGGGACACCTACAATGAGCAGTTCTTC. Protein: CATWDTYNEQFF. Full variable domain (outside the CDR3, taken from reference TRBV7-2 and TRBJ2-1): GAGVSQSPSNKVTEKGKDVELRCDPISGHTALYWYRQSLGQGLEFLIYFQGNSAPDKSGLPSDRFSAERTGGSVSTLTIQRTQQEDSAVYLCATWDTYNEQFFGPGTRLTVL.

This chain links TRBV29-1 with TRBJ1-1; 8 positions match TRBD1. After removal of 7 bases from V and 8 bases from J, the junction contained 9 bases not matched to a gene. Germline CDR1 is SQVTM and CDR2 is ANQGSEA. This CDR3 has 12 residues. The CDR3 DNA reads as TGCAGCGGATCGACAGGGGTCGAAGAAGCTTTCTTT. This sequence encodes CSGSTGVEEAFF.

This chain uses TRBV6-5 with TRBJ2-7; D is possibly TRBD1 (6 bases). CDR1 is MNHEY, CDR2 SVGAGI, per germline. V dropped 2 bases and J dropped 2 bases, with 13 bases sitting between them. The CDR3 extends over 15 amino acids. CDR3 loop: CASSYLAGEPYEQYF. In nucleotides, the CDR3 is TGTGCCAGCAGTTACCTCGCAGGGGAACCCTACGAGCAGTACTTC.

This chain links TRBV6-6 with TRBJ1-3; TRBD1 matches 7 bases. The V segment lost 5 bases and the J segment 8 bases; nucleotides outside the gene matches: 9. Germline values: CDR1 MNHNY, CDR2 SVGAGI (reference sequence). CDR3 length: 14 amino acids. In DNA, the CDR3 is TGTGCCAGCAGTCACAGACAGGGAAGACACACCATATATTTT. It translates to CASSHRQGRHTIYF.

The rearrangement uses TRBV7-6 and TRBJ2-1; 7 positions match TRBD1. The CDR3 runs 13 residues. In germline, CDR1 is SGHVS, CDR2 FNYEAQ. Losses at the gene ends were 4 bases for V and 6 bases for J; bases not matched to a gene: 3. CDR3 nucleotide sequence: TGTGCCAGCAGCTCGAACAGGGGCAATGAGCAGTTCTTC. Its translation: CASSSNRGNEQFF.

The chain combines TRBV11-3 with TRBJ2-1, with 16 bases fitting TRBD2. CDR1 SGHNT and CDR2 YENEEA come from the germline V gene. V lost 5 bases and J lost 7; bases outside the gene matches: 5. This CDR3 is 16 amino acids long. This CDR3 is CASSPGLAGGGNEQFF. The DNA for the CDR3 is TGTGCCAGCAGCCCGGGACTAGCGGGGGGGGGTAATGAGCAGTTCTTC.

CDR3 in amino acids: CASHAEAGRSPLHF. For the CDR3, the DNA is TGCGCCAGTCACGCAGAGGCCGGCCGATCACCCCTCCACTTT. V gene TRBV5-1 combines with J gene TRBJ1-6; no firm D call. V lost 8 bases to trimming and J lost 10 bases, with 19 bases between them. This CDR3 contains 14 residues. Looked up from germline, CDR1 is SGHRS and CDR2 is YFSETQ.

A few counts support this clone. This chain joins TRBV19 and TRBJ1-2; D is unresolved. V lost 4 bases, J lost 8 bases, and 20 bases lay in between. The germline CDR1 and CDR2 sequences are LNHDA and SQIVND (reference sequence). CDR3 length: 15 amino acids. The CDR3 bases are TGTGCCAGTAGTACCCCACTCCGCCCCAACCACGGCTACACCTTC. This codes for CASSTPLRPNHGYTF.

The V and J genes are TRBV7-8 and TRBJ1-1, with 7 bases aligning to TRBD1. V trimming: 4 bases; J trimming: 1 base; junction bases outside the gene matches: 6. This CDR3 spans 15 amino acids. The germline gives CDR1 SGHVS, CDR2 FQNEAQ. The CDR3 loop reads CASSSMRQGNTEAFF. The CDR3 bases are TGTGCCAGCAGCTCCATGAGACAGGGGAACACTGAAGCTTTCTTT.

This clone was seen a few times. The chain employs TRBV5-1 and TRBJ2-2; D is perhaps TRBD2 (6 bases). Trimming cost V 6 bases and J 8 bases, with 20 bases left between them. This CDR3 contains 15 residues. The germline V gene has CDR1 SGHRS and CDR2 YFSETQ. CDR3: CASIYPGDKVGELFF. In nucleotides, the CDR3 is TGCGCCAGCATATACCCGGGGGATAAAGTTGGGGAGCTGTTTTTT.